The subject of this entry is one T cell receptor (beta chain). Its antigen target is currently unknown. No base-level quality is on record; no much larger clone is a single base apart. V and J lose 0 bases and 6 bases, and a span of 9 bases separates them. The CDR3 starts with the cysteine, ends with the phenylalanine, and has 14 residues. Here the CDR3 DNA is all that survives: 42 bases in frame from base 1. For CDR1 and CDR2, the germline V gene (reference sequence) lists SGHNT and YYREEE. This sample was included in a study of long-term antiretroviral therapy in people with HIV (dated by TCRdb to the early 2020s). As for the study more broadly: The earliest samples were collected approximately a decade before the 2015 WHO recommendation for immediate ART, a period when ART was typically delayed until CD4 counts fell. The cohort contributed under 200 cryopreserved PBMC samples from under 35 adults with confirmed HIV infection, collected serially over a mean of roughly 6 years (range 1-12). No cross-contamination during QIAcube processing was seen in test extractions of a monoclonal T-cell line run alongside roughly 35 polyclonal samples. This retrospective serial study examined whether starting ART and sustained HIV suppression were associated with changes in the composition and diversity of the TRB repertoire in peripheral blood. Among the 30 or so participants with HIV, roughly eleven were female.

General findings and caveats noted by the study authors: Because pre-ART samples had limited cell numbers, unsorted PBMC were profiled rather than sorted CD4+ and CD8+ T cells. Samples dated from the mid-2000s to the late 2010s, and the ART regimens used may be less effective than current ones. Since PBMC availability was limited, sequencing covered only the TCR beta chain, with no alpha chain pairing. HIV repertoires had narrower CDR3 length ranges than controls, and the network structure suggested an antigen-experienced repertoire that shifted only slightly toward naive after ART. The repertoire was dominated across all time points by expanded TRB clones identified before ART initiation, although this dominance was seen to fluctuate and to decrease in many PLHIV after ART. Inferences about post-ART repertoire changes are limited because no data were available on ART adherence, viral resistance or therapy changes. Starting ART was linked to a significant rise in TRB diversity, yet even after long-term ART the diversity remained significantly lower than in transplant donor controls.

Inclusion was restricted to participants for whom at least one PBMC sample before ART initiation and at least two post-ART samples were available. Treatment was received in the United States of America by all participants with HIV. Before DNA extraction, cryopreserved samples of about 0.95-10 million PBMC were thawed and then washed. At the time of the earliest PBMC sample for each participant with HIV, ages ranged from about 23 to 60 years. Per participant, PBMC samples came from 1-4 timepoints prior to ART initiation and 2-8 timepoints following ART initiation, for a median of 7 samples. For every participant, serial HIV viral load, CD4+ T-cell count, ART history and demographic data were obtained. Genomic DNA was extracted from unsorted PBMC with a Qiagen kit on a QIAcube, processed in batches of 12 samples. The immunoSEQ hsTCRB v3.0 assay was used at survey level resolution for TRB variable region sequencing. The target sequencing depth for TRB was about 40,000-50,000 T-cell genomes per sample. An Illumina MiSeq with a v3 150-cycle kit was used to sequence the pooled TRB libraries. As for the original processing: Repertoire analysis ran in R within a reproducible Nextflow workflow covering QC, data transformation and analysis. LymphoSeq2, an R package for exploring AIRR-Seq data, was used to implement the custom analyses. After excluding several samples that yielded fewer than 5000 total TRB sequences, fewer than 200 HIV repertoires remained for analysis. Among the roughly 200 retained HIV repertoires, 55 to 65 were collected before ART initiation and more than 120 after ART initiation. Repertoires were downsampled to 5000 TRB nucleotide sequences, and summary statistics were averaged over 100 downsampling iterations. The analysis kept only TRB sequences whose CDR3 regions were at least seven amino acids long. Diversity was measured with a Shannon entropy-derived clonality score and the Gini coefficient. In the repertoire networks, any two of the top 5000 CDR3 amino acid sequences were linked whenever the two sequences differed by an edit distance of one. For TRB CDR3 amino acid sequences, GLIPH2 was used to predict antigen specificity groups and MHC restriction. CDR3 amino acid sequences were matched against VDJdb and McPAS-TCR to flag known CMV, EBV, HIV or tissue antigen associations. Pre-ART, post-ART and control groups were compared with Wilcoxon signed-rank tests and Holm-Bonferroni correction. In TCRdb, the immuneACCESS table is reduced to in-frame sequences with V and J assigned. These tables do not hold every clone; where another copy was compared, an unresolved V gene accounts for under half, and the others remain unexplained. From that table come the V and J calls and clone size; the DNA was used to work out D and trimming. The sample has 25,000 to 35,000 clones on record, 70% to 90% of them singletons. The ten biggest clones cover almost 7.5% of the sample.

Recombination connected TRBV5-4 to TRBJ2-2, with no confident D gene call. This sequence was found in a man in his forties or fifties with HIV. The starting material was unsorted PBMCs, obtained about 5 years before starting antiretroviral therapy. The base sequence is TGTGCCAGCAGCTTGGTCCATCAGGCCGGGGAGCTGTTTTTT. This codes for CASSLVHQAGELFF.